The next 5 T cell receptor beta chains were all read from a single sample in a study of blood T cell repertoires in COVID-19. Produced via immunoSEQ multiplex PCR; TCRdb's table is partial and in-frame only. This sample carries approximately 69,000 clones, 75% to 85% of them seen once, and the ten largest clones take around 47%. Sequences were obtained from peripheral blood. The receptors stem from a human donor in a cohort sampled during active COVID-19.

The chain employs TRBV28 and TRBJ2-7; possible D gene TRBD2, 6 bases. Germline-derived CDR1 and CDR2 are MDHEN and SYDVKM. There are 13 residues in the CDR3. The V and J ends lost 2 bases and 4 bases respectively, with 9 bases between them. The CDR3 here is CASSLGGFYEQYF. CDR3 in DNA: TGTGCCAGCAGTTTAGGGGGGTTTTACGAGCAGTACTTC.

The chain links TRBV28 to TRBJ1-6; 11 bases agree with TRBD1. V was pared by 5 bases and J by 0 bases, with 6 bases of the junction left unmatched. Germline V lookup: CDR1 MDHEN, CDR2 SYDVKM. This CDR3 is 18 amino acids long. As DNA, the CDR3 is TGTGCCAGCAGTCTGACCGGGACAGGGGGCTCCTATAATTCACCCCTCCACTTT. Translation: CASSLTGTGGSYNSPLHF.

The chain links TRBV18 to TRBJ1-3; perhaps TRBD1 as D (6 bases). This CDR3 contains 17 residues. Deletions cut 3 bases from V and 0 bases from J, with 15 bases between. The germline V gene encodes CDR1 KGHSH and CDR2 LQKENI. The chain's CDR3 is CASSPWSGQTSGNTIYF. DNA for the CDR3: TGTGCCAGCTCACCCTGGTCGGGACAAACCTCTGGAAACACCATATATTTT.

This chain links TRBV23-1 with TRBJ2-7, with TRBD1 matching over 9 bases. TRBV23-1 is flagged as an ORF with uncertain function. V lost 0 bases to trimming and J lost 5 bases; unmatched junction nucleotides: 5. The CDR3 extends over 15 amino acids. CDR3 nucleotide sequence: TGCGCCAGCAGTCAATCACAGGACAGGGGACACGAGCAGTACTTC. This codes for CASSQSQDRGHEQYF.

The CDR3 reads CAWSTGGTDTQYF. The DNA for the CDR3 is TGTGCCTGGAGTACGGGGGGCACAGATACGCAGTATTTT. The gene calls are TRBV30 and TRBJ2-3; tentative D call: TRBD2 (6 bases). Per germline, CDR1 GTSNPN and CDR2 SVGIG (reference sequence). This CDR3 is built from 13 residues. V was pared by 2 bases and J by 1 base, with 7 bases between.